A single sample gave rise to the 30 T cell receptor beta chains below, sequenced in a study of T-cell memory formation after mild COVID-19. TCRdb analysed the 5' RACE reads with MiXCR anew, one entry per CDR3 protein. There are fewer than 50,000 distinct CDR3 sequences in the sample; 7% to 8% occur only once, and 1.4% lies in the top ten. Material: PBMCs or a T cell subset sorted from them (not recorded which). Every receptor here comes from a man aged 18-30 years who had mild COVID-19 (a few samples of this study predate the infection). Cell type and time point are not known.

This clonotype was observed at least ten times. The genes are TRBV11-2 and TRBJ2-1; TRBD2 agrees at 8 bases. The germline V gene encodes CDR1 SGHAT and CDR2 FQNNGV. The CDR3 is 15 amino acids. Germline trimming cut 5 bases from V and 15 bases from J; bases unmatched to any gene: 18. CDR3 sequence: CASSHSGGPVRGGFF. The CDR3, as DNA: TGTGCCAGCAGCCACAGCGGGGGCCCCGTCCGGGGAGGGTTCTTC.

This clonotype was seen a handful of times. This chain joins TRBV4-3 and TRBJ2-1; no definite D call. The CDR3 length is 13 residues. The germline CDR1 and CDR2 sequences are LGHNA and YSLEER. The germline V and J ends were trimmed by 0 bases and 3 bases, with 3 bases remaining between them. The CDR3 region is CASSQESYNEQFF. The CDR3 nucleotides are TGCGCCAGCAGCCAAGAGAGCTACAATGAGCAGTTCTTC.

This clonotype was counted many times. V and J are TRBV7-9 and TRBJ1-5; maybe TRBD1 (6 bases). The CDR3 is 18 residues long. Deletions cut 4 bases from V and 4 bases from J, with 23 bases between. Germline V gene data show CDR1 as SEHNR and CDR2 as FQNEAQ (reference sequence). CDR3 DNA: TGTGCCAGCAGCTCCGATCCGGGGGCGCTTGGAAGGAATCAGCCCCAGCATTTT. Encoded protein: CASSSDPGALGRNQPQHF.

V and J are TRBV2 and TRBJ1-5; maybe TRBD1 (6 bases). The CDR3 runs to 15 residues. Germline CDR1 and CDR2: SNHLY and FYNNEI. The V end lost 2 bases, the J end lost 6 bases, and 14 bases lay between the germline ends. CDR3 sequence reads: CASSEITGTGQPQHF. The CDR3 DNA follows: TGTGCCAGCAGTGAAATTACAGGGACGGGTCAGCCCCAGCATTTT. Drawing the rest from reference TRBV2 and TRBJ1-5, the complete variable domain is EPEVTQTPSHQVTQMGQEVILRCVPISNHLYFYWYRQILGQKVEFLVSFYNNEISEKSEIFDDQFSVERPDGSNFTLKIRSTKLEDSAMYFCASSEITGTGQPQHFGDGTRLSIL.

This clonotype was counted at least ten times. CDR3 protein: CAISDKARWENQPQHF. CDR3 DNA sequence: TGTGCCATCAGTGATAAGGCCAGGTGGGAAAATCAGCCCCAGCATTTT. This chain links TRBV10-3 with TRBJ1-5; D call uncertain. The germline V gene encodes CDR1 ENHRY and CDR2 SYGVKD. CDR3 length equals 16 residues. V was cut by 3 bases and J by 4 bases, with 16 bases left in between.

This clonotype has a handful of counts. This CDR3 reads CASSAGTGAPLAHEQYF. The CDR3 nucleotides are TGTGCCAGCAGCGCCGGGACAGGGGCCCCTCTGGCCCACGAGCAGTACTTC. The chain has TRBV7-9 and TRBJ2-7, with 10 bases matching TRBD1. Trimming at V came to 5 bases and at J to 5 bases, leaving 15 bases not matched to a gene. The CDR3 runs to 17 residues. Germline lookup yields CDR1 SEHNR and CDR2 FQNEAQ (reference sequence). Variable domain in full (rest from reference TRBV7-9 and TRBJ2-7): DTGVSQNPRHKITKRGQNVTFRCDPISEHNRLYWYRQTLGQGPEFLTYFQNEAQLEKSRLLSDRFSAERPKGSFSTLEIQRTEQGDSAMYLCASSAGTGAPLAHEQYFGPGTRLTVT.

This clonotype was seen a handful of times. The rearrangement links TRBV20-1 to TRBJ2-2, with D possibly TRBD2 on 6 matching bases. The germline V gene encodes CDR1 DFQATT and CDR2 SNEGSKA (reference sequence). V was cut by 1 base and J by 4 bases, with 13 bases left in between. The length of the CDR3 is 15 residues. CDR3 coding DNA: TGCAGTGCTAGAGCACCCGGGGGAGTCACCGGGGAGCTGTTTTTT. Amino acid sequence: CSARAPGGVTGELFF.

In this sample, this clonotype turned up a few times. CDR3 protein: CASSPYGITGEKEETQYF. The CDR3 nucleotides are TGTGCCAGCAGTCCCTATGGAATTACAGGGGAGAAGGAAGAGACCCAGTACTTC. This chain joins TRBV6-5 and TRBJ2-5; the match to TRBD1 covers 7 bases. The CDR3 has 18 amino acids. Losses at the gene ends were 5 bases for V and 3 bases for J; bases not matched to a gene: 18. Per the germline V gene, CDR1 is MNHEY and CDR2 is SVGAGI.

The V call is TRBV4-3, the J call TRBJ2-1, with 8 bases matching TRBD1. CDR1 and CDR2 from the germline V gene are LGHNA and YSLEER. This CDR3 comprises 15 residues. V was pared by 3 bases and J by 8 bases, with 9 bases of the junction left unmatched. The chain's CDR3 is CASSHLGQGGYEQFF. For the CDR3, the DNA is TGCGCCAGCAGCCACCTAGGACAGGGCGGTTATGAGCAGTTCTTC.

This clonotype was counted a few times. This chain links TRBV7-9 with TRBJ1-1; 10 positions match TRBD1. This CDR3 is 14 amino acids long. V shed 5 bases and J 8 bases; nucleotides not matched to a gene: 8. CDR1 is SEHNR and CDR2 is FQNEAQ in the germline V gene (reference sequence). This chain's CDR3 is CASSRQGANVEAFF. The CDR3 DNA reads TGTGCCAGCAGCAGACAGGGGGCCAACGTAGAAGCTTTCTTT.

This clonotype was counted a few times. The gene calls are TRBV5-1 and TRBJ1-1; no reliable D call. Germline assignment: CDR1 SGHRS and CDR2 YFSETQ. There are 14 residues in the CDR3. The ends were cut back, 0 bases at V and 1 base at J, with 7 bases in the middle. The CDR3 loop reads CASSLGDTNTEAFF. CDR3 nucleotides: TGCGCCAGCAGCTTGGGGGATACGAACACTGAAGCTTTCTTT.

The chain is built from TRBV27 and TRBJ2-7; 10 bases line up with TRBD1. Trimming removed 6 bases from V and 10 bases from J; junction bases left unmatched: 15. Germline CDR1 MNHEY, CDR2 SMNVEV (reference sequence). This CDR3 spans 15 amino acids. The CDR3 coding sequence is TGTGCCAGCAGGCCTACTCTTCTGACAGGGGGCCGTCAGTACGTC. This codes for CASRPTLLTGGRQYV.

The gene calls are TRBV4-3 and TRBJ2-2; 13 bases are a match to TRBD2. Germline V CDR1 and CDR2: LGHNA, YSLEER. Unmatched junction bases numbered 5, after V lost 4 bases and J lost 9 bases. CDR3 length: 15 amino acids. As DNA, the CDR3 is TGCGCCAGCAGCCCTTGGACTAGCGGGGGCAGGGAGCTGTTTTTT. Protein: CASSPWTSGGRELFF.

This clonotype has more than one count but fewer than ten. The rearrangement links TRBV24-1 to TRBJ2-2; D is uncertain. This CDR3 comprises 15 residues. Trimming left V 3 bases short and J 7 bases short, with 14 bases between. CDR1 KGHDR and CDR2 SFDVKD come from the germline V gene. The CDR3, as DNA: TGTGCCACCAGTGATCCTACTCGCCCAGACGGGGAGCTGTTTTTT. Translated: CATSDPTRPDGELFF.

This clonotype has only a few counts. The chain carries TRBV11-2 and TRBJ2-5; D possibly corresponds to TRBD1 (6 bases). Deletions cut 2 bases from V and 5 bases from J, with 15 bases between. This CDR3 is built from 15 residues. CDR1 is SGHAT and CDR2 is FQNNGV in the germline V gene. CDR3 sequence: CASSLSMGAVETQYF. DNA of the CDR3: TGTGCCAGCAGCTTAAGCATGGGGGCTGTCGAGACCCAGTACTTC. The whole variable domain, remainder taken from reference TRBV11-2 and TRBJ2-5, is EAGVAQSPRYKIIEKRQSVAFWCNPISGHATLYWYQQILGQGPKLLIQFQNNGVVDDSQLPKDRFSAERLKGVDSTLKIQPAKLEDSAVYLCASSLSMGAVETQYFGPGTRLLVL.

The J gene is TRBJ1-1, the V gene TRBV20-1; D not certain. Trimming cost V 0 bases and J 3 bases, with 2 bases left between them. Germline loops: CDR1 DFQATT, CDR2 SNEGSKA (reference sequence). The CDR3 has 11 residues. The CDR3 here is CSARDDTEAFF. Written as DNA, the CDR3 is TGCAGTGCTAGAGATGACACTGAAGCTTTCTTT.

The sample holds many counts of this clonotype. The V gene is TRBV9, the J gene TRBJ2-3, with D possibly being TRBD2 (6 bases). V lost 0 bases, J lost 6 bases, and 11 bases lay in between. The CDR3 sequence is 14 residues long. Germline loops: CDR1 SGDLS, CDR2 YYNGEE. In DNA form, the CDR3 reads TGTGCCAGCAGCGTAGCGGCAGGGAGGGATACGCAGTATTTT. This sequence encodes CASSVAAGRDTQYF. The full variable domain, its missing parts supplied by reference TRBV9 and TRBJ2-3, is DSGVTQTPKHLITATGQRVTLRCSPRSGDLSVYWYQQSLDQGLQFLIQYYNGEERAKGNILERFSAQQFPDLHSELNLSSLELGDSALYFCASSVAAGRDTQYFGPGTRLTVL.

This clonotype has ten or more counts. The chain employs TRBV1 and TRBJ2-1; TRBD2 is taken as the D call from the table, unchecked against the DNA. TRBV1 is labeled a pseudogene. This CDR3 has 14 amino acids. The CDR3 here is CTSSLGTPVEGQFF. The CDR3 DNA is TGCACCAGCAGCCTGGGGACTCCGGTCGAGGGGCAGTTCTTC.

This clonotype has just a few counts. J is TRBJ2-1 and V is TRBV5-1, with TRBD2 matching 9 bases. Germline CDR1 SGHRS, CDR2 YFSETQ. The J segment lost 7 bases and the V segment lost 3 bases, leaving 14 bases of the junction unmatched. The CDR3 totals 17 residues. CDR3 DNA: TGCGCCAGCAGCTCGTGGCCTAGCGGGGTTATCGGGAATGAGCAGTTCTTC. This gives the protein CASSSWPSGVIGNEQFF.

This clonotype was seen more than once but under ten times. The chain couples TRBV7-2 to TRBJ2-3, with D possibly matching TRBD2 (6 bases). This CDR3 is built from 15 residues. V lost 3 bases to trimming and J lost 0 bases, with 10 bases between them. Germline-derived CDR1 and CDR2 are SGHTA and FQGNSA. CDR3 coding DNA: TGTGCCAGCAGCTTCACGGGGACTAGCACAGATACGCAGTATTTT. Its translation is CASSFTGTSTDTQYF.

This clonotype appeared many times. The CDR3 region has the DNA TGCGCCAGCAGCGCCGGGACTACCGGGGAGACCCAGTACTTC. Protein: CASSAGTTGETQYF. The chain recombines TRBV5-1 with TRBJ2-5, with 7 nucleotides matching TRBD2. The V and J ends lost 4 bases and 5 bases, in that order; junction bases with no gene match: 8. The V gene's germline CDR1 is SGHRS and CDR2 YFSETQ. The CDR3 runs to 14 residues.

This clonotype was observed at least ten times. This rearrangement joins TRBV10-3 to TRBJ2-7; 7 bases line up with TRBD1. V lost 0 bases to trimming and J lost 6 bases; unmatched junction nucleotides: 14. CDR1 is ENHRY and CDR2 is SYGVKD in the germline V gene. The CDR3 runs 17 residues. The CDR3 spells CAISESTRVGGWREQYV. CDR3 coding DNA: TGTGCCATCAGTGAGTCGACGCGGGTAGGGGGCTGGCGCGAGCAGTACGTC.

The DNA of the CDR3 is TGTGCCACCGACATGAACACCGGGGAGCTGTTTTTT. Translated: CATDMNTGELFF. The rearrangement links TRBV6-6 to TRBJ2-2; D uncertain. This CDR3 is 12 amino acids long. Germline V gene sequence: CDR1 MNHNY, CDR2 SVGAGI (reference sequence). Trimming stripped 10 bases from V and 1 base from J, with 7 bases between.

Sample share makes this clonotype medium-sized. V usage is TRBV7-2 and J usage is TRBJ2-1, with TRBD2 identical over 8 bases. Germline V gene lookup returns CDR1 SGHTA and CDR2 FQGNSA. The CDR3 spans 16 residues. Trimming cost V 5 bases and J 1 base; bases outside gene matches: 7. CDR3 sequence (DNA): TGTGCCAGCAGCGCCGGGAGGGTCGAATCCTACAATGAGCAGTTCTTC. Amino acid sequence: CASSAGRVESYNEQFF.

This clonotype has only a few counts. This chain links TRBV7-2 with TRBJ2-3; the match to TRBD2 covers 11 bases. The V gene end was trimmed by 3 bases and the J gene end by 6 bases; junction bases not matched to a gene: 2. Germline V gives CDR1 SGHTA, CDR2 FQGNSA. The CDR3 is 14 residues long. The CDR3 reads CASSLTSGEDTQYF. CDR3 bases: TGTGCCAGCAGCTTGACTAGCGGGGAGGATACGCAGTATTTT.

This clonotype was picked up a small number of times. CDR3 in amino acids: CASSLLSGGIADTQYF. Here the CDR3 DNA reads TGCGCCAGCAGCTTGTTATCGGGGGGGATTGCAGATACGCAGTATTTT. The chain links TRBV5-1 to TRBJ2-3, with TRBD2 matching 8 bases. CDR3 length equals 16 residues. The ends lost 1 base at V and 4 bases at J; junction bases unmatched: 8. Germline assignment: CDR1 SGHRS and CDR2 YFSETQ.

The CDR3 bases are TGTGCCTGGAGTGTACTGGTGGGGCTCCTCCACTTT. The encoded protein is CAWSVLVGLLHF. J is TRBJ1-6 and V is TRBV30, with a tentative D call TRBD1 (5 bases). In germline, CDR1 is GTSNPN, CDR2 SVGIG (reference sequence). The length of the CDR3 is 12 residues. Trimming pared 0 bases from V and 15 bases from J, leaving 12 bases between.

This clonotype was counted only a few times. The rearrangement uses TRBV20-1 and TRBJ1-1; 7 bases agree with TRBD1. Germline CDR1 is DFQATT and CDR2 is SNEGSKA (reference sequence). The CDR3 length is 14 residues. V lost 6 bases, J lost 0 bases, and 7 bases stayed unmatched. The CDR3 reads CSATTDRLNTEAFF. The CDR3 nucleotides read TGCAGTGCCACGACGGACAGGCTGAACACTGAAGCTTTCTTT.

There are a few counts of this clonotype. The rearrangement uses TRBV7-2 and TRBJ1-5; D gene unclear. The germline CDR1 and CDR2 sequences are SGHTA and FQGNSA. Deletions cut 5 bases from V and 1 base from J, with 6 bases between. The CDR3 runs to 13 residues. The CDR3 protein is CASSQVSNQPQHF. The CDR3 DNA is TGTGCCAGCAGCCAAGTCAGCAATCAGCCCCAGCATTTT.

The chain carries TRBV4-2 and TRBJ2-3, with TRBD2 matching over 7 bases. The germline CDR1 and CDR2 sequences are LGHNA and YNFKEQ. The CDR3 runs 15 residues. The V segment lost 0 bases and the J segment 1 base; nucleotides outside the gene matches: 1. The CDR3 loop is CASSQDRGGTDTQYF. The CDR3 DNA reads TGTGCCAGCAGCCAAGATCGGGGGGGCACAGATACGCAGTATTTT.